This T cell receptor (beta chain) comes out of a study of T cell repertoires in cytomegalovirus infection. The J segment lost 9 bases and the V segment lost 4 bases, leaving 11 bases of the junction unmatched. The germline gives CDR1 KGHDR, CDR2 SFDVKD. The CDR3 is 15 amino acids. This clonotype has a single count. MiXCR, run by TCRdb on the reads, gives a single entry per CDR3 protein. The sample consists of 150,000 to 180,000 distinct CDR3 sequences, 23% of them appearing once. The specimen sequenced was PBMCs. The chain links TRBV24-1 to TRBJ2-1, with 7 bases identical to TRBD2. The sequence was obtained from a human donor in good health (CMV status not recorded). Some clones in this sample may be carry-over from other donors' samples. The CDR3 region is CATSESGGVLFEQFF. CDR3 coding DNA: TGTGCCACCAGTGAAAGTGGGGGGGTGCTCTTTGAGCAGTTCTTC.